The next 6 T cell receptor beta chains were all read from a single sample in a study of cytomegalovirus exposure and HLA in healthy donors. The PCR employed 60 Vbeta primers together with 13 Jbeta primers. Using immunoSEQ multiplex PCR, the repertoire was profiled, and TCRdb retains in-frame clones only, with some absent. The sample lists about 160,000 clones; roughly three quarters were seen once. The sample was PBMCs. All receptors derive from a man aged 18 to 29 in good health and CMV-seropositive.

The chain combines TRBV5-6 with TRBJ2-5; TRBD1 matches 10 bases. Germline loops: CDR1 SGHDT, CDR2 YYEEEE. CDR3 length: 15 residues. The trim removed 2 bases at V and 4 bases at J, leaving 5 bases unmatched. The CDR3 bases are TGTGCCAGCAGCTTAAGGACAGGGGGATCAGAGACCCAGTACTTC. Encoded protein: CASSLRTGGSETQYF.

CDR3 sequence: CASSTRQGEGYNEQFF. As DNA, the CDR3 is TGTGCCAGTAGTACCCGACAGGGGGAAGGCTACAATGAGCAGTTCTTC. The chain carries TRBV19 and TRBJ2-1, with TRBD1 matching over 9 bases. This CDR3 has 16 amino acids. CDR1 and CDR2 from the germline V gene are LNHDA and SQIVND (reference sequence). Trimming at V came to 4 bases and at J to 3 bases, leaving 7 bases not matched to a gene.

The gene calls are TRBV10-3 and TRBJ2-1, with 10 nucleotides matching TRBD2. With V trimmed by 4 bases and J by 5 bases, 2 bases remained unmatched. CDR3 length: 14 residues. CDR1 and CDR2 (germline): ENHRY, SYGVKD. CDR3 sequence reads: CAISGGTSDNEQFF. The CDR3 coding sequence is TGTGCCATCAGTGGGGGGACTAGCGACAATGAGCAGTTCTTC.

This clone has only one observation. V gene TRBV11-3 combines with J gene TRBJ1-1; D remains ambiguous. This CDR3 has 13 amino acids. CDR1 SGHNT and CDR2 YENEEA come from the germline V gene. Trimming removed 5 bases from V and 2 bases from J, with 9 bases in between. The CDR3 sequence is CASSHTANTEAFF. The CDR3 bases are TGTGCCAGCAGCCACACCGCTAACACTGAAGCTTTCTTT.

The genes are TRBV6-5 and TRBJ2-5, with D unresolved. The CDR3 consists of 11 residues. Germline values: CDR1 MNHEY, CDR2 SVGAGI. Trimming stripped 4 bases from V and 2 bases from J, with 2 bases between. CDR3 DNA: TGTGCCAGCAGTTCTCAAGAGACCCAGTACTTC. Translating it yields CASSSQETQYF.

The chain employs TRBV6-1 and TRBJ2-5; 12 positions agree with TRBD2. V trimming: 5 bases; J trimming: 5 bases; junction bases outside the gene matches: 6. This CDR3 is 15 amino acids long. Looked up from germline, CDR1 is MNHNS and CDR2 is SASEGT. The CDR3 here is CASSLAGGQGETQYF. In DNA, the CDR3 is TGTGCCAGCAGTCTAGCGGGAGGGCAGGGGGAGACCCAGTACTTC.